These T cell receptor beta chains were read from a single sample in a study of T cells in Graves' hyperthyroidism and ophthalmopathy. One entry per CDR3 protein results from TCRdb running MiXCR on the multiplex PCR reads. Of approximately 420,000 distinct CDR3 sequences in the sample, under 15% were seen once. The sequenced sample consisted of blood. The origin of the receptors is a woman in her 30s with Graves' hyperthyroidism. The CDR3 runs from the conserved cysteine through the conserved F or W. A D gene is named only where the DNA matches it firmly. Size is stated for part of the rows, as once, few or many counts, or as a class when the clone is expanded.

cdr3_aa | cdr3_nt | cdr3_length | j_call | clone_size | d_call | v_call
CASSSGGGFNEKLFF | TGTGCCAGCAGTTCGGGGGGAGGGTTTAATGAAAAACTGTTTTTT | 15 | TRBJ1-4 | many | NA | TRBV12-3/TRBV12-4
CASSFGGLGTEAFF | TGCGCCAGCAGCTTCGGGGGGCTGGGGACTGAAGCTTTCTTT | 14 | TRBJ1-1 | NA | NA | TRBV5-1
CASSLPSVVYTYEQYF | TGTGCCAGCAGTTTACCATCAGTAGTTTACACCTACGAGCAGTACTTC | 16 | TRBJ2-7 | NA | NA | TRBV28
CASAQKGAGYTF | TGTGCCAGCGCCCAGAAGGGGGCAGGCTACACCTTC | 12 | TRBJ1-2 | many | TRBD1 | TRBV7-9
CAGSSAGTANTEAFF | TGTGCCGGCAGCTCCGCCGGGACCGCGAACACTGAAGCTTTCTTT | 15 | TRBJ1-1 | few | NA | TRBV7-2
CASRPINQAAETQYF | TGTGCCAGCAGACCAATCAACCAGGCTGCAGAGACCCAGTACTTC | 15 | TRBJ2-5 | many | NA | TRBV6-2/TRBV6-3
CASSTYSPNYEQYF | TGTGCCAGCAGTACTTACAGTCCGAACTACGAGCAGTACTTC | 14 | TRBJ2-7 | NA | NA | TRBV27
CASSPGQGSNTQYF | TGTGCCAGCAGCCCCGGACAGGGAAGTAATACGCAGTATTTT | 14 | TRBJ2-3 | many | TRBD1 | TRBV3-1
CASSLTVMETGELFF | TGTGCCAGCAGTTTAACAGTGATGGAAACCGGGGAGCTGTTTTTT | 15 | TRBJ2-2 | NA | NA | TRBV27
CASSSDRDSNYEQYF | TGTGCCAGCAGCTCAGACCGGGACTCCAACTACGAGCAGTACTTC | 15 | TRBJ2-7 | once | NA | TRBV7-9
CSATRGQGSLEKLFF | TGCAGTGCTACACGGGGACAGGGAAGTCTGGAAAAACTGTTTTTT | 15 | TRBJ1-4 | many | TRBD1 | TRBV20-1
CASSFGQGATQYF | TGTGCCAGCAGTTTCGGGCAGGGAGCGACCCAGTACTTC | 13 | TRBJ2-5 | many | NA | TRBV12-3/TRBV12-4
CASSLGLAGSSGELFF | TGTGCCAGCAGTTTAGGGCTAGCGGGATCGTCCGGGGAGCTGTTTTTT | 16 | TRBJ2-2 | NA | TRBD2 | TRBV28
CASSPSAPGSNQPQHF | TGTGCCAGCTCACCTTCAGCGCCCGGTAGCAATCAGCCCCAGCATTTT | 16 | TRBJ1-5 | many | NA | TRBV18
CASSRGLRETQYF | TGTGCCAGCAGCCGAGGACTGAGGGAGACCCAGTACTTC | 13 | TRBJ2-5 | NA | NA | TRBV3-1
CAISEQGNEQYF | TGTGCCATCAGTGAGCAGGGTAACGAGCAGTACTTC | 12 | TRBJ2-7 | many | NA | TRBV10-3
CASSLRATNEKLFF | TGTGCCAGCAGCCTCAGGGCAACTAATGAAAAACTGTTTTTT | 14 | TRBJ1-4 | many | NA | TRBV7-2
CSARGNKLGENPYEQYF | TGCAGTGCTAGAGGAAATAAGTTGGGGGAGAATCCCTACGAGCAGTACTTC | 17 | TRBJ2-7 | NA | NA | TRBV20-1
CASSEHNEQFF | TGTGCCAGCAGTGAGCACAATGAGCAGTTCTTC | 11 | TRBJ2-1 | many | NA | TRBV2
CASSEALPGHSPQHF | TGTGCCAGCAGTGAAGCCCTACCGGGACACTCGCCCCAGCATTTT | 15 | TRBJ1-5 | many | NA | TRBV2
CASSYSQGKNNEQFF | TGTGCCAGCAGTTACTCGCAGGGGAAGAACAATGAGCAGTTCTTC | 15 | TRBJ2-1 | many | NA | TRBV6-5
CSRSPLGTDTQYF | TGCAGTCGGAGCCCCTTGGGCACAGATACGCAGTATTTT | 13 | TRBJ2-3 | many | NA | TRBV20-1
CASSLTVGGSEAFF | TGTGCCAGCAGTTTAACCGTGGGGGGCTCTGAAGCTTTCTTT | 14 | TRBJ1-1 | many | NA | TRBV27
CASSWGQGAGRVNTEAFF | TGCGCCAGCAGCTGGGGACAAGGGGCAGGGAGGGTGAACACTGAAGCTTTCTTT | 18 | TRBJ1-1 | once | NA | TRBV5-1
CASSLLEPRENNEQFF | TGTGCCAGCAGTTTACTAGAACCCAGAGAGAACAATGAGCAGTTCTTC | 16 | TRBJ2-1 | NA | NA | TRBV7-9